What follows are 20 T cell receptor beta chains derived from one specimen sequenced in a study of control samples from healthy donors and cancer patients (dated by TCRdb to the early 2020s). Libraries were built with the immunoSEQ multiplex PCR assay. Drawn from immuneACCESS, this table holds only the in-frame rearrangements with V and J called that TCRdb kept. Clones are partly lost; checked studies trace under half to an unresolved V gene and leave the rest unexplained. This sample gives 260,000 or so clones in total; roughly 87% of them show up just once. The ten largest clonotypes hold 13% of the sample. Input material: PBMCs. The origin of the receptors is a woman aged 55-69 years with lung cancer.

This clone came up a few times. V is TRBV29-1 and J is TRBJ1-6; no clear D gene. Deletions cut 4 bases from V and 14 bases from J, with 21 bases between. The CDR3 extends over 14 amino acids. Germline CDR1 reads SQVTM; CDR2 reads ANQGSEA. The CDR3 bases are TGCAGCGTTGTGTGGGCCAACGGGTATGAGGCCCTCCACTTT. Translated: CSVVWANGYEALHF.

This chain connects TRBV18 to TRBJ2-1; no clear D. The CDR3 loop spans 13 amino acids. Per germline, CDR1 KGHSH and CDR2 LQKENI. V lost 1 base and J 8 bases, leaving 9 bases between the germline ends. Here the CDR3 reads CASSPLVSDEQFF. The CDR3 DNA follows: TGTGCCAGCTCACCACTCGTAAGCGATGAGCAGTTCTTC.

V and J are TRBV2 and TRBJ2-7; D gene ambiguous. The CDR3 is made up of 11 amino acids. The V gene's germline CDR1 is SNHLY and CDR2 FYNNEI. Trimming removed 6 bases at V and 3 bases at J, with 6 bases between. In DNA, the CDR3 is TGTGCCAGCAGCCCTCTCTACGAGCAGTACTTC. Translating it yields CASSPLYEQYF.

J is TRBJ2-3 and V is TRBV5-1, with TRBD1 matching over 7 bases. This CDR3 is 14 amino acids long. V trimming: 4 bases; J trimming: 1 base; junction bases outside the gene matches: 3. Looked up from germline, CDR1 is SGHRS and CDR2 is YFSETQ. CDR3 DNA sequence: TGCGCCAGCAGCCAAGGACAGGGCACAGATACGCAGTATTTT. Its protein product is CASSQGQGTDTQYF.

The V call is TRBV5-5, the J call TRBJ2-7; 7 nucleotides agree with TRBD1. CDR3 size: 13 residues. The ends lost 6 bases at V and 0 bases at J; junction bases unmatched: 3. Looked up from germline, CDR1 is SGHKS and CDR2 is YYEKEE (reference sequence). CDR3 residues: CASMRTGSYEQYF. In nucleotides, the CDR3 is TGTGCCAGCATGCGGACAGGCTCCTACGAGCAGTACTTC.

This clone has a handful of counts. The gene calls are TRBV11-1 and TRBJ2-6; possibly TRBD1 for D (6 bases). The CDR3 length is 16 residues. Trimming pared 8 bases from V and 0 bases from J, leaving 14 bases between. Germline CDR1 and CDR2: SGHAT and FQDESV (reference sequence). The CDR3 nucleotides are TGTGCCAGCTCGGACAGTACAAGCTCTGGGGCCAACGTCCTGACTTTC. It is translated as CASSDSTSSGANVLTF.

The chain is built from TRBV5-5 and TRBJ1-5; 10 positions match TRBD1. The length of the CDR3 is 16 residues. Germline CDR1 and CDR2: SGHKS and YYEKEE (reference sequence). Unmatched junction bases numbered 11, after V lost 5 bases and J lost 6 bases. The DNA for the CDR3 is TGTGCCAGCAGTCAGTTCTGGGACAGGGGATCTCAGCCCCAGCATTTT. Translated, it gives CASSQFWDRGSQPQHF.

This sequence joins TRBV3-1 (or the pseudogene TRBV3-2) and TRBJ2-1; possibly TRBD1 for D (5 bases). CDR3 size: 13 residues. Per the germline V gene, CDR1 is LGHDT and CDR2 is YNNKEL (reference sequence). Trimming stripped 4 bases from V and 10 bases from J, with 14 bases between. In DNA, the CDR3 is TGTGCCAGCAGCCTCCGACAGTCCCTAGAGCAGTTCTTC. It translates to CASSLRQSLEQFF.

The gene calls are TRBV11-3 and TRBJ1-2; 8 bases fit TRBD1. V shed 0 bases, J shed 6 bases, and the junction held 3 bases outside the gene matches. This CDR3 region has 14 residues. Germline CDR1 SGHNT, CDR2 YENEEA. CDR3 sequence reads: CASSLDPTGDGYTF. The CDR3 DNA reads as TGTGCCAGCAGCTTAGATCCGACAGGGGATGGCTACACCTTC.

This clone showed up just once. The V and J genes are TRBV4-1 and TRBJ2-1, with 9 bases that match TRBD2. Trimming cost V 1 base and J 9 bases; bases outside gene matches: 10. CDR1 is MGHRA and CDR2 is YSYEKL in the germline V gene. The CDR3 extends over 16 amino acids. The CDR3 reads CASSQGLAAGSGEQFF. The DNA of the CDR3 is TGCGCCAGCAGCCAAGGACTAGCGGCTGGCAGCGGTGAGCAGTTCTTC.

J is TRBJ2-1 and V is TRBV5-1; perhaps TRBD2 as D (6 bases). V dropped 0 bases and J dropped 0 bases, with 10 bases sitting between them. Germline values: CDR1 SGHRS, CDR2 YFSETQ. This CDR3 has 16 residues. CDR3 region: CASSLAAGFSYNEQFF. CDR3 DNA sequence: TGCGCCAGCAGCTTGGCCGCGGGATTCTCCTACAATGAGCAGTTCTTC. Looking up the rest from reference TRBV5-1 and TRBJ2-1 gives the full variable domain: KAGVTQTPRYLIKTRGQQVTLSCSPISGHRSVSWYQQTPGQGLQFLFEYFSETQRNKGNFPGRFSGRQFSNSRSEMNVSTLELGDSALYLCASSLAAGFSYNEQFFGPGTRLTVL.

The J gene is TRBJ2-5, the V gene TRBV18, with TRBD1 as a possible D gene (5 bases). From germline, CDR1 is KGHSH and CDR2 LQKENI. Trimming stripped 2 bases from V and 2 bases from J, with 12 bases between. This CDR3 has 15 residues. The CDR3 loop reads CASSPRQGPQETQYF. The CDR3 bases are TGTGCCAGCTCACCAAGGCAGGGCCCTCAAGAGACCCAGTACTTC.

The table lists this clone with a count of one. The V gene is TRBV6-4, the J gene TRBJ2-1; 8 nucleotides agree with TRBD1. In germline, CDR1 is MRHNA, CDR2 SNTAGT. This CDR3 contains 15 residues. J lost 5 bases, V lost 5 bases, and 8 bases had no gene match. The CDR3 nucleotides read TGTGCCAGCAGTATGAGACAGGGGTTGGACAATGAGCAGTTCTTC. Translation gives CASSMRQGLDNEQFF.

In nucleotides, the CDR3 is TGTGCCAGCAGCGTACCCCGGGGGGGGAACGAGCAGTACTTC. Its translation: CASSVPRGGNEQYF. The rearrangement links TRBV7-8 to TRBJ2-7; 8 nucleotides line up with TRBD2. This CDR3 is built from 14 residues. Looked up from germline, CDR1 is SGHVS and CDR2 is FQNEAQ. Trimming removed 5 bases from V and 5 bases from J; junction bases left unmatched: 8.

This rearrangement joins TRBV7-6 to TRBJ1-6, with a possible D match to TRBD1 (6 bases). Germline V CDR1 and CDR2: SGHVS, FNYEAQ. This CDR3 is 16 amino acids long. Trimming cost V 2 bases and J 9 bases, with 17 bases left between them. CDR3 bases: TGTGCCAGCAGCTTATCGCCCGGACAGCCTCCTTCACCCCTCCACTTT. Translated: CASSLSPGQPPSPLHF.

J is TRBJ2-7 and V is TRBV3-1 (or the pseudogene TRBV3-2); D is uncertain. V dropped 1 base and J dropped 3 bases, with 10 bases sitting between them. CDR1 LGHDT and CDR2 YNNKEL come from the germline V gene (reference sequence). The CDR3 runs to 14 residues. The CDR3 reads CASSQGARSYEQYF. The CDR3 bases are TGTGCCAGCAGCCAAGGAGCCAGAAGCTACGAGCAGTACTTC.

The chain is built from TRBV27 and TRBJ2-7; 7 bases are shared with TRBD1. The V gene's germline CDR1 is MNHEY and CDR2 SMNVEV (reference sequence). The V segment lost 5 bases and the J segment 2 bases; nucleotides outside the gene matches: 9. CDR3 size: 15 residues. Here the CDR3 DNA reads TGTGCCAGCAGTCTACCCACGGGACAGCCCTACGAGCAGTACTTC. This gives the protein CASSLPTGQPYEQYF.

CDR3 in amino acids: CASRMGDRPNEKLFF. The CDR3 bases are TGTGCCAGCAGAATGGGGGACAGGCCAAATGAAAAACTGTTTTTT. The chain links TRBV27 to TRBJ1-4, with 8 bases lining up with TRBD1. CDR3 length: 15 residues. The V gene end was trimmed by 6 bases and the J gene end by 5 bases; junction bases not matched to a gene: 8. The germline gives CDR1 MNHEY, CDR2 SMNVEV (reference sequence).

This clone has only one observation. The gene calls are TRBV12-5 and TRBJ2-1, with D perhaps matching TRBD1 (5 bases). Germline V gene data show CDR1 as LGHNT and CDR2 as FRNRAP. V lost 7 bases, J lost 5 bases, and 12 bases lay in between. The CDR3 contains 13 residues. The CDR3 protein is CASAMLGDNEQFF. The CDR3 DNA is TGTGCTAGTGCCATGCTAGGGGACAATGAGCAGTTCTTC.

The V call is TRBV5-1, the J call TRBJ1-1; D may be TRBD1 (6 bases). Trimming cost V 6 bases and J 1 base, with 16 bases left between them. The germline V gene encodes CDR1 SGHRS and CDR2 YFSETQ. This CDR3 spans 15 amino acids. CDR3 loop: CASTRMGAKNTEAFF. In DNA form, the CDR3 reads TGCGCCAGCACCCGGATGGGGGCCAAGAACACTGAAGCTTTCTTT.